These 11 T cell receptor beta chains were all obtained from the same sample, sequenced in a study of cytomegalovirus exposure and HLA in healthy donors. PCR primers comprised 60 Vbeta and 13 Jbeta primers. Libraries were prepared by immunoSEQ multiplex PCR; TCRdb keeps only in-frame clonotypes and omits some of them. In the table there are roughly 180,000 clones, roughly 80% of which are singletons. The sample comprised PBMCs. The origin of the receptors is a boy between 10 and 17 years old in good health and CMV-seronegative.

The chain recombines TRBV5-1 with TRBJ1-1; D is uncertain. The CDR3 covers 15 residues. V lost 0 bases and J lost 4, with 13 bases in between. Germline V gene sequence: CDR1 SGHRS, CDR2 YFSETQ. CDR3 in amino acids: CASSLGRRGGTEAFF. The CDR3 coding sequence is TGCGCCAGCAGCTTGGGTCGGCGTGGAGGCACTGAAGCTTTCTTT. Together with reference TRBV5-1 and TRBJ1-1, the CDR3 gives the full variable domain: KAGVTQTPRYLIKTRGQQVTLSCSPISGHRSVSWYQQTPGQGLQFLFEYFSETQRNKGNFPGRFSGRQFSNSRSEMNVSTLELGDSALYLCASSLGRRGGTEAFFGQGTRLTVV.

The DNA for the CDR3 is TGTGCCAGCAGTGAACGGGGGGCGGGACAGGGTTTCAATGAGCAGTTCTTC. This encodes CASSERGAGQGFNEQFF. The V call is TRBV6-1, the J call TRBJ2-1; 9 nucleotides align to TRBD1. V lost 2 bases to trimming and J lost 6 bases; unmatched junction nucleotides: 11. The V gene's germline CDR1 is MNHNS and CDR2 SASEGT. The CDR3 extends over 17 amino acids.

The CDR3 spells CASVGTGIYGYTF. The CDR3 nucleotides are TGTGCCAGCGTCGGGACAGGGATCTATGGCTACACCTTC. The rearrangement links TRBV7-9 to TRBJ1-2; 9 bases are shared with TRBD1. The CDR3 contains 13 residues. Looked up from germline, CDR1 is SEHNR and CDR2 is FQNEAQ (reference sequence). V lost 8 bases and J lost 4; bases outside the gene matches: 5.

The chain links TRBV6-5 to TRBJ2-1, with D maybe TRBD2 (6 bases). Trimming removed 2 bases at V and 4 bases at J, with 12 bases between. This CDR3 has 15 residues. Germline CDR1 MNHEY, CDR2 SVGAGI. CDR3 region: CASSYPGTPYNEQFF. The CDR3 nucleotides read TGTGCCAGCAGTTACCCGGGGACTCCTTACAATGAGCAGTTCTTC.

The chain has TRBV28 and TRBJ1-2; tentatively, D is TRBD1 (5 bases). V dropped 6 bases and J dropped 4 bases, with 18 bases sitting between them. This CDR3 contains 15 residues. In germline, CDR1 is MDHEN, CDR2 SYDVKM. Written as DNA, the CDR3 is TGTGCCAGCAGCTCGGGGGGAAGGGGCGGCTATGGCTACACCTTC. Translated: CASSSGGRGGYGYTF.

The CDR3 nucleotides read TGTGCCATCAGTGTTGGACAGGGGTGGGCCGGGGAGCTGTTTTTT. It encodes CAISVGQGWAGELFF. The chain is built from TRBV10-3 and TRBJ2-2, with TRBD1 matching over 9 bases. J lost 6 bases, V lost 4 bases, and 6 bases had no gene match. The CDR3 contains 15 residues. The V gene's germline CDR1 is ENHRY and CDR2 SYGVKD.

This chain uses TRBV5-5 with TRBJ1-2; 7 bases are shared with TRBD1. V lost 4 bases, J lost 8 bases, and 8 bases stayed unmatched. CDR1 SGHKS and CDR2 YYEKEE come from the germline V gene (reference sequence). This CDR3 has 13 amino acids. CDR3 amino acids: CASSLTGVRGYTF. CDR3 bases: TGTGCCAGCAGCCTCACAGGGGTTCGGGGCTACACCTTC.

This clone was found a few times. This rearrangement joins TRBV4-3 to TRBJ1-1; perhaps TRBD1 as D (5 bases). There are 13 residues in the CDR3. Per germline, CDR1 LGHNA and CDR2 YSLEER. The germline V and J ends were trimmed by 1 base and 3 bases, with 6 bases remaining between them. In nucleotides, the CDR3 is TGCGCCAGCAGCCAAGTAGGGGACACTGAAGCTTTCTTT. As protein: CASSQVGDTEAFF.

The CDR3 nucleotides are TGTGCCAGCAGCCAGGGACAGCCGGCTTTCTATGGCTACACCTTC. This codes for CASSQGQPAFYGYTF. The chain links TRBV7-8 to TRBJ1-2; 7 positions match TRBD1. This CDR3 contains 15 residues. J lost 4 bases, V lost 5 bases, and 10 bases had no gene match. CDR1 SGHVS and CDR2 FQNEAQ come from the germline V gene.

The chain joins TRBV6-6 to TRBJ2-5; 7 nucleotides agree with TRBD1. The J call may be wrong; the DNA end is better matched by TRBJ2-7. CDR1 MNHNY and CDR2 SVGAGI come from the germline V gene (reference sequence). CDR3 length equals 13 residues. The CDR3 DNA sequence: TGTGCCAGCAGACCTCAGGGGGCCTACGAGCAGTACTTC. This translates into CASRPQGAYEQYF.

A few counts support this clone. The chain has TRBV11-3 and TRBJ2-7; weak D call: TRBD2 (6 bases). The germline gives CDR1 SGHNT, CDR2 YENEEA. Trimming removed 5 bases at V and 6 bases at J, with 14 bases between. This CDR3 contains 13 residues. For the CDR3, the DNA is TGTGCCAGCAGCGAGACGAGGGGAGGCGAGCAGTACTTC. Its protein product is CASSETRGGEQYF. Full variable domain (missing parts from reference TRBV11-3 and TRBJ2-7): EAGVVQSPRYKIIEKKQPVAFWCNPISGHNTLYWYLQNLGQGPELLIRYENEEAVDDSQLPKDRFSAERLKGVDSTLKIQPAELGDSAVYLCASSETRGGEQYFGPGTRLTVT.